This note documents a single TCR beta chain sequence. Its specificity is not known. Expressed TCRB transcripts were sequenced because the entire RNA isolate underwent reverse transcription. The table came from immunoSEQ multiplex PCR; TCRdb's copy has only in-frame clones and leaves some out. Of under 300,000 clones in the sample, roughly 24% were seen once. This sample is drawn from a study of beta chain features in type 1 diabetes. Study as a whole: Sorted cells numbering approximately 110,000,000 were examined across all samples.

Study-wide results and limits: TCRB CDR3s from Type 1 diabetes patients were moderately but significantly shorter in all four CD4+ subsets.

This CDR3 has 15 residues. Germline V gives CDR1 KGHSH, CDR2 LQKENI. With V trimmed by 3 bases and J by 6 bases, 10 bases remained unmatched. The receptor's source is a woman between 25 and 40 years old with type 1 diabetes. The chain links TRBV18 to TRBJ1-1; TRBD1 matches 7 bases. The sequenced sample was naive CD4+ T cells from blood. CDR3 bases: TGTGCCAGCTCACCTGCACCCCAGGGGGGAGCTGAAGCTTTCTTT. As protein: CASSPAPQGGAEAFF.